This is a list of T cell receptor beta chains from one sample in a study of cytomegalovirus exposure and HLA in healthy donors. The assay was immunoSEQ multiplex PCR, and TCRdb's table has in-frame clones only and misses some. Seen here are a few hundred thousand clones, roughly 90% observed once, and the top ten hold over 0.9%. Sequencing used PBMCs. Receptors originate from a man younger than 40 in good health and CMV-seronegative. Both conserved end residues are part of each CDR3. Each record gives: CDR3 DNA, CDR3 protein, clone size, J gene, CDR3 length, D gene, V gene. The D gene is left open where the match is weak. Only some rows state a clone size, as once, few, many or a class for expanded clones.

DNA: TGTGCCAGCAGCCGCTCGGGACAGGGAAGCTCAGCTAACTATGGCTACACCTTC; CDR3: CASSRSGQGSSANYGYTF; size: few; J: TRBJ1-2; length: 18; D: TRBD1; V: TRBV7-2
DNA: TGTGCCACCAGCAGAGATCTTCGACTGGAATATACGCAGTATTTT; CDR3: CATSRDLRLEYTQYF; size: NA; J: TRBJ2-3; length: 15; D: NA; V: TRBV15
DNA: TGTGCCAGCAGCTGGACCGGGACAGGGAATTCCCCCCTCCACTTT; CDR3: CASSWTGTGNSPLHF; size: NA; J: TRBJ1-6; length: 15; D: TRBD1; V: TRBV5-5
DNA: TGTGCCAGCAGCCAATGGGGCGCAACCCGTCAAGAGACCCAGTACTTC; CDR3: CASSQWGATRQETQYF; size: few; J: TRBJ2-5; length: 16; D: NA; V: TRBV5-6
DNA: TGTGCCATCAGTGAGAAGTACACAGACAATTACGAGCAGTACTTC; CDR3: CAISEKYTDNYEQYF; size: NA; J: TRBJ2-7; length: 15; D: NA; V: TRBV10-3
DNA: TGTGCCAGCAGACAGGGACAGGGCTCCTACGAGCAGTACTTC; CDR3: CASRQGQGSYEQYF; size: NA; J: TRBJ2-7; length: 14; D: TRBD1; V: TRBV6-6
DNA: TGTGCCAGCAGCCGTGCAGGGGGCATTAGTACCGGGGAGCTGTTTTTT; CDR3: CASSRAGGISTGELFF; size: once; J: TRBJ2-2; length: 16; D: TRBD1; V: TRBV5-5
DNA: TGTGCCAGCAGCTTGCAGGGAGAGACCCAGTACTTC; CDR3: CASSLQGETQYF; size: NA; J: TRBJ2-5; length: 12; D: NA; V: TRBV11-2
DNA: TGTGCCAGCAGCCCCCGTTATCCGGGGGGACCCTACGAGCAGTACTTC; CDR3: CASSPRYPGGPYEQYF; size: NA; J: TRBJ2-7; length: 16; D: TRBD2; V: TRBV7-8
DNA: TGTGCCAGCAGTTACTCCCCGCGGGGGACCTACGAGCAGTACTTC; CDR3: CASSYSPRGTYEQYF; size: NA; J: TRBJ2-7; length: 15; D: TRBD2; V: TRBV6-6
DNA: TGTGCCAGCAAGCTAACAGGGAACACTGAAGCTTTCTTT; CDR3: CASKLTGNTEAFF; size: NA; J: TRBJ1-1; length: 13; D: NA; V: TRBV2
DNA: TGTGCCAGCAGCCCCTCCTCCTACAATGAGCAGTTCTTC; CDR3: CASSPSSYNEQFF; size: NA; J: TRBJ2-1; length: 13; D: NA; V: TRBV14
DNA: TGCGCCAGCAGCCTTATACATAGCAATCAGCCCCAGCATTTT; CDR3: CASSLIHSNQPQHF; size: NA; J: TRBJ1-5; length: 14; D: NA; V: TRBV4-1
DNA: TGTGCCAGCTCACGCCTCGACAGGGGCGGAGGTGGGGACACTGAAGCTTTCTTT; CDR3: CASSRLDRGGGGDTEAFF; size: NA; J: TRBJ1-1; length: 18; D: TRBD1; V: TRBV18
DNA: TGTGCCAGTAGAGGCCACGGGTTACCCTACGAGCAGTACTTC; CDR3: CASRGHGLPYEQYF; size: NA; J: TRBJ2-7; length: 14; D: NA; V: TRBV19
DNA: TGTGCCAGCAGCGCCCCGACTAGCGGGGTTGAGCAGTTCTTC; CDR3: CASSAPTSGVEQFF; size: NA; J: TRBJ2-1; length: 14; D: TRBD2; V: TRBV9
DNA: TGTGCCAGCAGCTTAGTGGAGCCGGGTTACGAGCAGTACTTC; CDR3: CASSLVEPGYEQYF; size: NA; J: TRBJ2-7; length: 14; D: NA; V: TRBV11-2
DNA: TGTGCCATCAGTGAGTCGAATACAGGGGCAGAGACCCAGTACTTC; CDR3: CAISESNTGAETQYF; size: NA; J: TRBJ2-5; length: 15; D: TRBD1; V: TRBV10-3
DNA: TGTGCCAGCAGTTTCTCCCTAAGGGGGTTCATGGGCACTGAAGCTTTCTTT; CDR3: CASSFSLRGFMGTEAFF; size: NA; J: TRBJ1-1; length: 17; D: NA; V: TRBV27
DNA: TGTGCCAGCAGTTTCTATAGCAATCAGCCCCAGCATTTT; CDR3: CASSFYSNQPQHF; size: few; J: TRBJ1-5; length: 13; D: NA; V: TRBV6-1
DNA: TGTGCCAGCAGTTATCAGGGGGCAGTGACCGGGGAGCTGTTTTTT; CDR3: CASSYQGAVTGELFF; size: once; J: TRBJ2-2; length: 15; D: TRBD1; V: TRBV7-2
DNA: TGCGCCAGCGGCCACCCGGGTGGGGCCAACGTCCTGACTTTC; CDR3: CASGHPGGANVLTF; size: NA; J: TRBJ2-6; length: 14; D: NA; V: TRBV5-1
DNA: TGTGCCAGCAGCCACCGGGGAACCTGGGCTGAAGCTTTCTTT; CDR3: CASSHRGTWAEAFF; size: NA; J: TRBJ1-1; length: 14; D: NA; V: TRBV7-2
DNA: TGTGCCAGCAGCTTAGATACAGGCTCGGGAGGCTCACCCCTCCACTTT; CDR3: CASSLDTGSGGSPLHF; size: NA; J: TRBJ1-6; length: 16; D: NA; V: TRBV7-2